This is a list of T cell receptor beta chains from one sample in a study of blood T cell repertoires in COVID-19. Profiling relied on immunoSEQ multiplex PCR, and the TCRdb table lists in-frame clones only, not all of them. Here the sample spans 240,000 or so clones, around nine tenths being singletons. Sequencing used peripheral blood. The origin of the receptors is a woman aged 70-85 years with active or convalescent COVID-19. Both conserved end residues are part of each CDR3. The D gene is left open where the match is weak. Only some rows state a clone size, as once, few, many or a class for expanded clones.

j_call: TRBJ2-7; d_call: TRBD2; v_call: TRBV7-2; clone_size: .; cdr3_nt: TGTGCCAGCAGCCGGATCGGCGGGGGAGGCGTGGAGCAGTACTTC; cdr3_aa: CASSRIGGGGVEQYF
j_call: TRBJ1-3; d_call: .; v_call: TRBV5-6; clone_size: .; cdr3_nt: TGTGCCAGCAGCCCCAGGGTCTCTGGAAACACCATATATTTT; cdr3_aa: CASSPRVSGNTIYF
j_call: TRBJ1-1; d_call: .; v_call: TRBV9; clone_size: .; cdr3_nt: TGTGCCAGCAGCGTAGGGACATCGGGCAACACTGAAGCTTTCTTT; cdr3_aa: CASSVGTSGNTEAFF
j_call: TRBJ1-5; d_call: .; v_call: TRBV5-1; clone_size: few; cdr3_nt: TGCGCCAGCAGCTTGGGACCCGCCCGGGGTTTTACCAATCAGCCCCAGCATTTT; cdr3_aa: CASSLGPARGFTNQPQHF
j_call: TRBJ2-7; d_call: .; v_call: TRBV5-1; clone_size: once; cdr3_nt: TGCGCCAGCAGCTTGGAACAGGTCACGGTCGAGCAGTACTTC; cdr3_aa: CASSLEQVTVEQYF
j_call: TRBJ1-5; d_call: TRBD1; v_call: TRBV5-6; clone_size: .; cdr3_nt: TGTGCCAGCAGCTTGCTTGCCAGGGGGGAGAACCAGCCCCAGCATTTT; cdr3_aa: CASSLLARGENQPQHF
j_call: TRBJ2-1; d_call: TRBD2; v_call: TRBV10-3; clone_size: .; cdr3_nt: TGTGCCTCCACGGCGGGGGTTCATCAGAGTGAGCAGTTCTTC; cdr3_aa: CASTAGVHQSEQFF
j_call: TRBJ2-5; d_call: .; v_call: TRBV6-1; clone_size: once; cdr3_nt: TGTGCCAGCAGTGAATCGTGGAGGGGAGAGACCCAGTACTTC; cdr3_aa: CASSESWRGETQYF
j_call: TRBJ1-2; d_call: .; v_call: TRBV4-3; clone_size: .; cdr3_nt: TGCGCCAGCAGCCAAGATCGGGGGGAGCGAGGCTATGGCTACACCTTC; cdr3_aa: CASSQDRGERGYGYTF
j_call: TRBJ1-3; d_call: TRBD1; v_call: TRBV7-2; clone_size: .; cdr3_nt: TGTGCCAGCAGCCGCTCGACAGGGGCTGGAAACACCATATATTTT; cdr3_aa: CASSRSTGAGNTIYF
j_call: TRBJ1-6; d_call: .; v_call: TRBV11-2; clone_size: .; cdr3_nt: TGTGCCAGCAGCTTGGGGGGGAATTCACCCCTCCACTTT; cdr3_aa: CASSLGGNSPLHF
j_call: TRBJ2-7; d_call: TRBD1; v_call: TRBV7-9; clone_size: .; cdr3_nt: TGTGCCAGCAGCCAAACCGGGACAGAGGGCGCGAGGCAGTACTTC; cdr3_aa: CASSQTGTEGARQYF
j_call: TRBJ2-7; d_call: .; v_call: TRBV5-1; clone_size: .; cdr3_nt: TGCGCCAGCTCCAGGGACACAACCTACGAGCAGTACTTC; cdr3_aa: CASSRDTTYEQYF
j_call: TRBJ2-7; d_call: .; v_call: TRBV4-1; clone_size: .; cdr3_nt: TGCGCCAGCAGCCAACCGTCGGCGGGGACGATCAATGCCTACGAGCAGTACTTC; cdr3_aa: CASSQPSAGTINAYEQYF
j_call: TRBJ2-3; d_call: TRBD1; v_call: TRBV5-1; clone_size: .; cdr3_nt: TGCGCCAGCAGCCGACAGGGGACAGATACGCAGTATTTT; cdr3_aa: CASSRQGTDTQYF